This record covers a single T cell receptor (beta chain). Its target is unknown. Clones were sequenced by immunoSEQ multiplex PCR, and TCRdb holds only the in-frame ones, with some missing. The sample includes 35,000 to 40,000 clones, 82% of them seen just once. This specimen comes from a study of vaccination effects on CD4 cells after COVID-19. It was after approximately 10 days of culture that CD4+ T cells were isolated. Whole-study results and caveats: Clones that were induced by infection or by vaccine showed marked contraction late after vaccination.

The CDR3 is made up of 13 amino acids. V was trimmed by 0 bases and J by 6 bases, leaving 6 bases between them. Germline CDR1 and CDR2: MNHNY and SVGAGI (reference sequence). The V gene is TRBV6-6, the J gene TRBJ1-5, with D unresolved. This TCR came from a human donor who received a COVID-19 vaccine. Sample: CD4+ T cells from PBMCs cultured without peptide, taken before COVID-19 vaccination. The CDR3 here is CASSYSSVQPQHF. The CDR3 nucleotides are TGTGCCAGCAGTTACTCGAGCGTTCAGCCCCAGCATTTT.